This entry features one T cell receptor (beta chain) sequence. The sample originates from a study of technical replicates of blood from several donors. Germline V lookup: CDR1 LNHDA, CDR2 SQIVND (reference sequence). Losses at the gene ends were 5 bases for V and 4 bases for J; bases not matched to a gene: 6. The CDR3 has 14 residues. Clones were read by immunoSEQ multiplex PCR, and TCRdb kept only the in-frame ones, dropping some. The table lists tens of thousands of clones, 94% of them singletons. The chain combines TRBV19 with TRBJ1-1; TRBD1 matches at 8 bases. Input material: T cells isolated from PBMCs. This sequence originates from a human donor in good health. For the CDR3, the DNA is TGTGCCAGTAGTGCCGGACAGGGCTTCACTGAAGCTTTCTTT. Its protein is CASSAGQGFTEAFF.